This T cell receptor beta chain was sequenced in a study of blood T cell repertoires in COVID-19. Study as a whole: Donors in the United States, Italy and Spain gave samples during acute or convalescent COVID-19.

The CDR3 extends over 15 amino acids. Germline-derived CDR1 and CDR2 are SGHRS and YFSETQ. V lost 5 bases, J lost 3 bases, and 15 bases lay in between. Original handling: Reference gene primer amplification yielded estimated nucleated cell counts. The protocol was immunoSEQ multiplex PCR, while the TCRdb copy is restricted to in-frame clones and leaves out a portion. The V and J calls and clone size are taken from that table; D and trimming were inferred from the DNA. Here the sample spans approximately 230,000 clones, 80% to 90% being singletons. The sequenced sample consisted of PBMCs or T cells enriched from blood (not recorded which). The receptor's source is a man between 18 and 29 years old who had recovered from COVID-19. V usage is TRBV5-1 and J usage is TRBJ2-1; D possibly corresponds to TRBD2 (6 bases). This CDR3 reads CASSRAVGGYNEQFF. For the CDR3, the DNA is TGCGCCAGCAGTAGGGCGGTGGGAGGCTACAATGAGCAGTTCTTC.